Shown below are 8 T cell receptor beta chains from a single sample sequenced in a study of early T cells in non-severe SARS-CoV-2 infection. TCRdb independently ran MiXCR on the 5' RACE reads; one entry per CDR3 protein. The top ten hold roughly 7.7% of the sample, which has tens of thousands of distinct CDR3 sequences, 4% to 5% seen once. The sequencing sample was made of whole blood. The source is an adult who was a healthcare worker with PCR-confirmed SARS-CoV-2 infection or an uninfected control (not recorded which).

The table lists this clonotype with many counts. This chain's CDR3 is CATQGQGSADTQYF. The DNA of the CDR3 is TGTGCCACCCAGGGACAGGGGAGCGCAGATACGCAGTATTTT. The chain carries TRBV24-1 and TRBJ2-3, with 10 bases that match TRBD1. Per germline, CDR1 KGHDR and CDR2 SFDVKD. V shed 9 bases, J shed 4 bases, and the junction held 6 bases outside the gene matches. The CDR3 has 14 amino acids.

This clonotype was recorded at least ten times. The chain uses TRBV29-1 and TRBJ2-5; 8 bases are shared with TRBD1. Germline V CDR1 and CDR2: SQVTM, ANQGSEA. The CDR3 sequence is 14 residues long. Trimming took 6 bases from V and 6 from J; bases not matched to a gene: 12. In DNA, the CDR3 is TGCAGCGTCGGAGGTCATCAGGGGGCGCAGACCCAGTACTTC. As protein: CSVGGHQGAQTQYF.

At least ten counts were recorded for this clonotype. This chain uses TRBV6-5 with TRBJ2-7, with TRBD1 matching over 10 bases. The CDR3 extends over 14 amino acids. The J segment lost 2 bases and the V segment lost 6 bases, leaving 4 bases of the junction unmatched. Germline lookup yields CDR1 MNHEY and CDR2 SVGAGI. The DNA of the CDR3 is TGTGCCAGCAGACGGGGGACAGGGGCCTACGAGCAGTACTTC. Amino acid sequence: CASRRGTGAYEQYF.

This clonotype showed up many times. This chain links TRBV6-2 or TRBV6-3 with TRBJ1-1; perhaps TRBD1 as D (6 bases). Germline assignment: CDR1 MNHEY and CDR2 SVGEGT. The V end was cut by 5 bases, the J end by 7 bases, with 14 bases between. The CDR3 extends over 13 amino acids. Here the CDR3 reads CASSPGETGEAFF. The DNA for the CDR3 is TGTGCCAGCAGTCCAGGAGAGACAGGTGAAGCTTTCTTT.

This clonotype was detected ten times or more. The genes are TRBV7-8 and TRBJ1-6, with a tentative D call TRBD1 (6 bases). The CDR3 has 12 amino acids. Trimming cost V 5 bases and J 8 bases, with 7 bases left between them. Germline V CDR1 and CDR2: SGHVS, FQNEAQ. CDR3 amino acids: CASSEGDSPLHF. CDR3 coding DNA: TGTGCCAGCAGCGAGGGGGATTCACCCCTCCACTTT.

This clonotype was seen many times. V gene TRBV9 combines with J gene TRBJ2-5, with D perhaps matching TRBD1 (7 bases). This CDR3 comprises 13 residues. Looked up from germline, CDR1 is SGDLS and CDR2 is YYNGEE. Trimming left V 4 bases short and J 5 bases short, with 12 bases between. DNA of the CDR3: TGTGCCAGCAGCCTACAGGGGAGGGAGACCCAGTACTTC. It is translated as CASSLQGRETQYF.

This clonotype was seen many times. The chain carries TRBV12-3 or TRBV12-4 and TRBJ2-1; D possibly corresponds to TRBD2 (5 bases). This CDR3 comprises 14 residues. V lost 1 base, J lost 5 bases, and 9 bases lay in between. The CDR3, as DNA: TGTGCCAGCAGTTTAGATTGGGGAGACAATGAGCAGTTCTTC. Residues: CASSLDWGDNEQFF.

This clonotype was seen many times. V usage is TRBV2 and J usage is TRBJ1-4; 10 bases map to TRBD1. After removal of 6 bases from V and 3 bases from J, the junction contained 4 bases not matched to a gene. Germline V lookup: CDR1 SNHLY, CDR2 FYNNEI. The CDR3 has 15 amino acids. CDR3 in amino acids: CASRGTGVANEKLFF. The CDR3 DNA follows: TGTGCCAGCAGGGGGACAGGGGTCGCTAATGAAAAACTGTTTTTT.